Listed here are 3 T cell receptor beta chains from one sample, sequenced in a study of T cells after yellow fever vaccination. TCRdb recomputed calls from the 5' RACE reads with MiXCR, one row per CDR3 protein. The repertoire holds 450,000 to 600,000 distinct CDR3 sequences, with roughly 13% as singletons. The input for sequencing was PBMCs, taken on the day of the yellow fever booster vaccination. These receptors were taken from a man aged 25-45 years who received the YFV17D yellow fever vaccine.

The rearrangement links TRBV10-3 to TRBJ2-7; either TRBD1 or TRBD2 may supply D (5 bases each). V shed 3 bases and J shed 4 bases, with 10 bases lying between them. This CDR3 region has 13 residues. CDR1 and CDR2 (germline): ENHRY, SYGVKD. The CDR3 DNA is TGTGCCATCAGTGAAACCGGGACGTACGAGCAGTACTTC. This sequence encodes CAISETGTYEQYF.

This chain connects TRBV7-2 to TRBJ2-7; 10 bases are a match to TRBD2. Germline V gene sequence: CDR1 SGHTA, CDR2 FQGNSA. This CDR3 region has 17 residues. V shed 1 base and J 2 bases; nucleotides not matched to a gene: 8. The CDR3 region has the DNA TGTGCCAGCAGCTTAGTACAGCGGGAGGGCCTTACCTACGAGCAGTACTTC. It encodes CASSLVQREGLTYEQYF.

This clonotype occurred a few times. The rearrangement links TRBV4-3 to TRBJ2-3; 9 nucleotides match TRBD2. The CDR3 consists of 16 residues. V was clipped by 1 base and J by 2 bases; unmatched bases: 4. The germline V gene has CDR1 LGHNA and CDR2 YSLEER. The CDR3 DNA reads as TGCGCCAGCAGCCAAGCGACTAGCGGATACACAGATACGCAGTATTTT. It is translated as CASSQATSGYTDTQYF.